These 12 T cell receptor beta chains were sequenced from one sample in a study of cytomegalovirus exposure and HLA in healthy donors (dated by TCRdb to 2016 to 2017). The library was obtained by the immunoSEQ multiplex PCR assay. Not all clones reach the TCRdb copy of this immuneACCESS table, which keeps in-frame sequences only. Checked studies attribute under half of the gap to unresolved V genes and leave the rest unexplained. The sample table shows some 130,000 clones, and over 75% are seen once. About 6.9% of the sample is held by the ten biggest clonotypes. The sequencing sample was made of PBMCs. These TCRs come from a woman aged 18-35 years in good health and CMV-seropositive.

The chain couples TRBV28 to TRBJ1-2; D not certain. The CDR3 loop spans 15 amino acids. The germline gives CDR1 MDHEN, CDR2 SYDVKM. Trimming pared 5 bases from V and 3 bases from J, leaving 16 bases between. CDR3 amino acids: CASSPTREADYGYTF. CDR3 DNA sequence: TGTGCCAGCAGTCCAACGCGGGAAGCCGACTATGGCTACACCTTC.

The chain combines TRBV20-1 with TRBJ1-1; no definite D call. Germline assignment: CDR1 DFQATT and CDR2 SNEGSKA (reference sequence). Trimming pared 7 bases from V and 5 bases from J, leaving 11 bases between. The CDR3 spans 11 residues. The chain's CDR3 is CSVAGSTEAFF. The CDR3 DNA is TGCAGTGTCGCGGGATCGACTGAAGCTTTCTTT.

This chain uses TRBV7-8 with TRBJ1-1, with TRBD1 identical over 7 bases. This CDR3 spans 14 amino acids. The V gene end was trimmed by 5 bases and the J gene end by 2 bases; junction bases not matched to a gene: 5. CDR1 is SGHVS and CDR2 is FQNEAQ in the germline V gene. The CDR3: CASSRGTANTEAFF. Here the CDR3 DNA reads TGTGCCAGCAGCCGAGGGACAGCAAACACTGAAGCTTTCTTT. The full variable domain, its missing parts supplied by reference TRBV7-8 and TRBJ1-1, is GAGVSQSPRYKVAKRGQDVALRCDPISGHVSLFWYQQALGQGPEFLTYFQNEAQLDKSGLPSDRFFAERPEGSVSTLKIQRTQQEDSAVYLCASSRGTANTEAFFGQGTRLTVV.

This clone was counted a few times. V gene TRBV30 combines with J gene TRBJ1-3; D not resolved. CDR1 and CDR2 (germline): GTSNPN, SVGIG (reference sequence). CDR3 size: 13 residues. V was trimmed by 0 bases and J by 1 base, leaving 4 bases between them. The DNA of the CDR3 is TGTGCCTGGAGTGTATTATCTGGAAACACCATATATTTT. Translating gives CAWSVLSGNTIYF.

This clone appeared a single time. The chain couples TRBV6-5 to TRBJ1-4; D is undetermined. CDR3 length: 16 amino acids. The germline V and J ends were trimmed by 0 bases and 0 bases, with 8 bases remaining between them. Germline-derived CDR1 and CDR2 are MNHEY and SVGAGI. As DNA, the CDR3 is TGTGCCAGCAGTTACTCCCGGGGTTCAACTAATGAAAAACTGTTTTTT. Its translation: CASSYSRGSTNEKLFF.

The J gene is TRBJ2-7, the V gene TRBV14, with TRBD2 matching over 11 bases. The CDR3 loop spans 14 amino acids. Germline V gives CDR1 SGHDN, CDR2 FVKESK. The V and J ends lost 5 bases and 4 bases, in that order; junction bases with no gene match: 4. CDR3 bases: TGTGCCAGCAGCGTAGGACTAGCGGGTTACGAGCAGTACTTC. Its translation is CASSVGLAGYEQYF.

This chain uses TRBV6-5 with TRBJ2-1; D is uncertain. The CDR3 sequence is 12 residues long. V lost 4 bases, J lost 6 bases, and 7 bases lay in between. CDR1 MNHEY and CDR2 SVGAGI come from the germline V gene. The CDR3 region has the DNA TGTGCCAGCAGTTCCCCGAGCAATGAGCAGTTCTTC. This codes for CASSSPSNEQFF.

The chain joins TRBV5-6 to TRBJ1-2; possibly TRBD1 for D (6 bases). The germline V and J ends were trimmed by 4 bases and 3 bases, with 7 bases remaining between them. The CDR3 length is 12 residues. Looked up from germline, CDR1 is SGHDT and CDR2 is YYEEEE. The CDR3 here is CASSPGDYGYTF. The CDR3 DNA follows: TGTGCCAGCAGCCCAGGGGACTATGGCTACACCTTC. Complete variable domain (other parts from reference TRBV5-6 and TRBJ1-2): DAGVTQSPTHLIKTRGQQVTLRCSPKSGHDTVSWYQQALGQGPQFIFQYYEEEERQRGNFPDRFSGHQFPNYSSELNVNALLLGDSALYLCASSPGDYGYTFGSGTRLTVV.

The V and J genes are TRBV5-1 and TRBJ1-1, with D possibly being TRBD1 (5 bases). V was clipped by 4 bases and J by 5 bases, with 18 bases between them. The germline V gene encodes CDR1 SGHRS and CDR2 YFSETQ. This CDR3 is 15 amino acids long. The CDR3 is CASSPEGILVTEAFF. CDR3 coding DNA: TGCGCCAGCAGCCCGGAGGGGATATTGGTTACTGAAGCTTTCTTT.

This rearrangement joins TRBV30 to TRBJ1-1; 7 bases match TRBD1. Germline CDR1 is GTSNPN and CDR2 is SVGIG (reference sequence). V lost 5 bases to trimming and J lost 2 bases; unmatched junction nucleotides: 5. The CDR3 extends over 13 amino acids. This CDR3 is CAWAGQPNTEAFF. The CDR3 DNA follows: TGTGCCTGGGCGGGACAGCCAAACACTGAAGCTTTCTTT.

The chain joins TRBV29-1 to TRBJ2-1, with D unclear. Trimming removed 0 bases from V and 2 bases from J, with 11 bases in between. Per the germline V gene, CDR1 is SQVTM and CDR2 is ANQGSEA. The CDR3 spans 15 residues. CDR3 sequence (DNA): TGCAGCGTTGAAGATCTAGAGGTCCCCTACAATGAGCAGTTCTTC. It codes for CSVEDLEVPYNEQFF.

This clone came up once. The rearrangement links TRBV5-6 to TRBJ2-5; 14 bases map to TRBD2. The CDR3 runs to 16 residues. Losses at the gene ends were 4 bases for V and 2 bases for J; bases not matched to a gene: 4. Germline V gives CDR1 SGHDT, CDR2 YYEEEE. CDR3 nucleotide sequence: TGTGCCAGCAGCGCGGGACTAGCGGGAGAACAAGAGACCCAGTACTTC. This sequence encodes CASSAGLAGEQETQYF.